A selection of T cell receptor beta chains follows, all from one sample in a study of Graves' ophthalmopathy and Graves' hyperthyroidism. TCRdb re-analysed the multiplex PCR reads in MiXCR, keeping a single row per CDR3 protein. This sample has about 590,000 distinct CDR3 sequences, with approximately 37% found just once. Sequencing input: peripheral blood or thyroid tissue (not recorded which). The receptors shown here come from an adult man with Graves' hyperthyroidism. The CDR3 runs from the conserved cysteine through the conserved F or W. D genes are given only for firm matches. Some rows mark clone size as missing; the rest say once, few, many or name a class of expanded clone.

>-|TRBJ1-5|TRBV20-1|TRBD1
CSARDRPGQENQPQHF
TGCAGCGCTAGAGATCGTCCGGGACAGGAGAATCAGCCCCAGCATTTT
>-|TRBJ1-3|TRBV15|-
CATSRDHRNTIYF
TGTGCCACCAGCAGGGACCATAGAAACACCATATATTTT
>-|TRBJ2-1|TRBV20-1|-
CSARGGTLYNEQFF
TGCAGTGCTAGAGGTGGGACTCTCTACAATGAGCAGTTCTTC
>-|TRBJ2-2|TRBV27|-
CASSPVRTGELFF
TGTGCCAGCAGTCCGGTCCGCACCGGGGAGCTGTTTTTT
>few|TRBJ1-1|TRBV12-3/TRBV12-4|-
CASSLRTGSETANTEAFF
TGTGCCAGCAGTTTAAGAACGGGATCCGAGACGGCGAACACTGAAGCTTTCTTT
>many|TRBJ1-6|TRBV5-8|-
CASSLDGGVHSPLHF
TGTGCCAGCAGCTTGGATGGGGGTGTACATTCACCCCTCCACTTT
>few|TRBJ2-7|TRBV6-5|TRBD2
CASSYSASGGAREQYF
TGTGCCAGCAGTTACTCGGCTAGCGGGGGGGCAAGGGAGCAGTACTTC
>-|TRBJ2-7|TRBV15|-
CATKASSLGGSYEQYF
TGTGCCACTAAGGCCAGCAGCTTGGGCGGCTCCTACGAGCAGTACTTC
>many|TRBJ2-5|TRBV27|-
CASSLSAGAKETQYF
TGTGCCAGCAGTTTATCTGCGGGGGCAAAAGAGACCCAGTACTTC
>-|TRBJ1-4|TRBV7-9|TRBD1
CASSLGDRGRGEKLFF
TGTGCCAGCAGCTTGGGGGACAGGGGGCGCGGTGAAAAACTGTTTTTT
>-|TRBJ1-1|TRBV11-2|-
CASSLGTGRSSEAFF
TGTGCCAGCAGCTTAGGTACGGGGAGGAGCTCTGAAGCTTTCTTT
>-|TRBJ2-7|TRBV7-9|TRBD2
CASSYQVGSGTSYEQYF
TGTGCCAGCAGTTACCAAGTTGGTAGCGGGACCTCCTACGAGCAGTACTTC
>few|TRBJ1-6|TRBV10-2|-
CASSYQQMSSYNSPLHF
TGTGCCAGCAGCTACCAACAGATGAGCTCCTATAATTCACCCCTCCACTTT
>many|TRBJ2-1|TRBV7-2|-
CASSFRVRLHPDEQFF
TGTGCCAGCAGCTTCAGGGTGCGTCTACATCCCGATGAGCAGTTCTTC
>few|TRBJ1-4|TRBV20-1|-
CSARGGGIVANEKLFF
TGCAGTGCTAGAGGAGGGGGGATCGTGGCTAATGAAAAACTGTTTTTT
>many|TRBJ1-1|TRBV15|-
CATSRSVTEAFF
TGTGCCACCAGCAGGTCGGTCACTGAAGCTTTCTTT
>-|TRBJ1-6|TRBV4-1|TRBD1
CASSPVRDSSYNSPLHF
TGCGCCAGCAGCCCCGTTAGGGACAGCTCCTATAATTCACCCCTCCACTTT
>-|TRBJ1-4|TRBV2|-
CASRGGEKLFF
TGTGCCAGCAGGGGAGGTGAAAAACTGTTTTTT
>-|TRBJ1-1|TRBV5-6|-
CASSLQGRAFF
TGTGCCAGCAGCTTGCAGGGGAGGGCTTTCTTT
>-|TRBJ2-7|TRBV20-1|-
CSARGGLEQYF
TGCAGTGCTAGAGGTGGGCTCGAGCAGTACTTC